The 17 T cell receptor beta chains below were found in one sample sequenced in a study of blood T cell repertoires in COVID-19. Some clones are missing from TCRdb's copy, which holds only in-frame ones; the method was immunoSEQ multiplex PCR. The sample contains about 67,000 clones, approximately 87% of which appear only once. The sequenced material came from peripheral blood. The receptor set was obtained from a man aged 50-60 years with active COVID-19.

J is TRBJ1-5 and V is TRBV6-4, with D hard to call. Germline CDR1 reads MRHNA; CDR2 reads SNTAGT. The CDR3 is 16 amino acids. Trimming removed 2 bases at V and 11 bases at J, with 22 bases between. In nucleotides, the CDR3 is TGTGCCAGCAGTGACGAGACAAAAAAGCAGGATTTGGCCCAGCATTTT. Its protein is CASSDETKKQDLAQHF.

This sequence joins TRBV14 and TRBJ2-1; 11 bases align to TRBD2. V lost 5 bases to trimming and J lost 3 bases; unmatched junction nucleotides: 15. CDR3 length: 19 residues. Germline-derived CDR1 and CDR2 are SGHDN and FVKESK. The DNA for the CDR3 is TGTGCCAGCAGCATGATCCGGGGGGCTAGCGGGAGGCTCTACAATGAGCAGTTCTTC. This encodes CASSMIRGASGRLYNEQFF.

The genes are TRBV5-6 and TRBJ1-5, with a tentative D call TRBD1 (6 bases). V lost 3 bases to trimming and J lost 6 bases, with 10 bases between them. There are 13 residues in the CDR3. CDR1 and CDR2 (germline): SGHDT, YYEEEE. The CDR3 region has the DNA TGTGCCAGCAGCTCAGACAGGACTCAGCCCCAGCATTTT. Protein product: CASSSDRTQPQHF. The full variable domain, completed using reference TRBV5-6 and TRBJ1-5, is DAGVTQSPTHLIKTRGQQVTLRCSPKSGHDTVSWYQQALGQGPQFIFQYYEEEERQRGNFPDRFSGHQFPNYSSELNVNALLLGDSALYLCASSSDRTQPQHFGDGTRLSIL.

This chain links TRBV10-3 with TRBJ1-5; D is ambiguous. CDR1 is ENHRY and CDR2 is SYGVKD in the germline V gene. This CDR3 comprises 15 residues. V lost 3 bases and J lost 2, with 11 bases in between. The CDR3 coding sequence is TGTGCCATCAGTGATGTGAACAGCCGCAATCAGCCCCAGCATTTT. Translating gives CAISDVNSRNQPQHF.

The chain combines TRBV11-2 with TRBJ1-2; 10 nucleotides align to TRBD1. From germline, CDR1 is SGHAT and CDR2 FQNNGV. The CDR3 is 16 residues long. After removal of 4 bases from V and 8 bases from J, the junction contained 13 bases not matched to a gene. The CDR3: CASSWGDRGAREGYTF. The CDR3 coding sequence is TGTGCCAGCAGCTGGGGGGACAGGGGAGCGAGAGAAGGCTACACCTTC.

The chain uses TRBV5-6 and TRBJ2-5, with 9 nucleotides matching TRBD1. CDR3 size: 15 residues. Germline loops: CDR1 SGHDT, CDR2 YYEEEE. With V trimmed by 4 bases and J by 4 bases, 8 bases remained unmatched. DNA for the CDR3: TGTGCCAGCAGCGAAATAACAGGGGGCAGAGAGACCCAGTACTTC. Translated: CASSEITGGRETQYF.

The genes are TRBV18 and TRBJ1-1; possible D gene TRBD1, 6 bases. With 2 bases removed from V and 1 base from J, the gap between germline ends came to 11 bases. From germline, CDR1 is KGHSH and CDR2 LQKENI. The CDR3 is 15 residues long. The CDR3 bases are TGTGCCAGCTCACCATTAAGGACAGCGAACACTGAAGCTTTCTTT. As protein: CASSPLRTANTEAFF.

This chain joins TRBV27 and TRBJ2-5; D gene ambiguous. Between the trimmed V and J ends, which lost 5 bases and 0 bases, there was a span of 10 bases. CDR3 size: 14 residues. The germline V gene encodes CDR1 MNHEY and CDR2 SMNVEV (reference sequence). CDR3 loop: CASSPTGYQETQYF. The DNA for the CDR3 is TGTGCCAGCAGTCCGACTGGGTACCAAGAGACCCAGTACTTC.

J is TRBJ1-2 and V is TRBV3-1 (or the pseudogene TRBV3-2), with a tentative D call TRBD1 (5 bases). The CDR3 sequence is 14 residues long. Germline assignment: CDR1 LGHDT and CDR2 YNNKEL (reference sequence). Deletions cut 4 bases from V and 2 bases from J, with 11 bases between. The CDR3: CASSPDKPNYGYTF. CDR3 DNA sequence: TGTGCCAGCAGCCCGGACAAGCCGAACTATGGCTACACCTTC.

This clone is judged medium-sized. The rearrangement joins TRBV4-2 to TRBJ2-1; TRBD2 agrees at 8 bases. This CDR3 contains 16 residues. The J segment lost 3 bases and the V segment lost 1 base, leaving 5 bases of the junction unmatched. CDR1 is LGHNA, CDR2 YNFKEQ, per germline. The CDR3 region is CASSQVEAGDYNEQFF. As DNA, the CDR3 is TGTGCCAGCAGCCAAGTAGAAGCGGGGGACTACAATGAGCAGTTCTTC.

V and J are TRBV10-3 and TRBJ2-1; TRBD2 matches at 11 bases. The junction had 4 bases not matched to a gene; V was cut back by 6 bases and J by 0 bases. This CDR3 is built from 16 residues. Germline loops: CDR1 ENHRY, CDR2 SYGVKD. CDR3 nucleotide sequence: TGTGCCATCAGCCAAACTAGCGGGAGCTCCTACAATGAGCAGTTCTTC. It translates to CAISQTSGSSYNEQFF.

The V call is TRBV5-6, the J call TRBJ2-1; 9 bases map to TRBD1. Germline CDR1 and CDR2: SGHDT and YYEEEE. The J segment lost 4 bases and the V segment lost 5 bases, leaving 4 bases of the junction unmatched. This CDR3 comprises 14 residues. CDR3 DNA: TGTGCCAGCAGACAGGGGGCTGAATACAATGAGCAGTTCTTC. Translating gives CASRQGAEYNEQFF.

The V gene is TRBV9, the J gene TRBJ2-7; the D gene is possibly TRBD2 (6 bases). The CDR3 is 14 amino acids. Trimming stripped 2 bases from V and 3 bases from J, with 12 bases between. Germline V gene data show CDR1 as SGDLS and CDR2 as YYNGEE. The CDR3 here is CASSVDGSVYEQYF. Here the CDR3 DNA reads TGTGCCAGCAGCGTTGACGGGAGTGTCTACGAGCAGTACTTC.

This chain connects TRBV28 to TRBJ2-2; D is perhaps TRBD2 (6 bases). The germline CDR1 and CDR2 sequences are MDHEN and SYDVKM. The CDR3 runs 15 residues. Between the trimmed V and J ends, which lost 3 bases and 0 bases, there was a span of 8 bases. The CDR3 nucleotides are TGTGCCAGCAGTTTGGGAGGCGCGAACACCGGGGAGCTGTTTTTT. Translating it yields CASSLGGANTGELFF.

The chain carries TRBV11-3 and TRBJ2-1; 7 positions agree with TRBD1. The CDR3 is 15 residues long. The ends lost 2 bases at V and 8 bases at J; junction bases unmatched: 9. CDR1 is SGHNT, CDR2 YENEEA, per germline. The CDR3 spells CASSLRGQYRDEQFF. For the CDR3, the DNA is TGTGCCAGCAGCTTACGGGGACAGTACCGGGATGAGCAGTTCTTC.

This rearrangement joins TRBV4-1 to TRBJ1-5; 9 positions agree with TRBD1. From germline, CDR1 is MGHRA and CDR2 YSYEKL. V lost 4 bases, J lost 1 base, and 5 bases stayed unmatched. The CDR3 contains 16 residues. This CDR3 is CASSPRTGVSNQPQHF. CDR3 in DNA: TGCGCCAGCAGCCCTAGGACAGGGGTCAGCAATCAGCCCCAGCATTTT.

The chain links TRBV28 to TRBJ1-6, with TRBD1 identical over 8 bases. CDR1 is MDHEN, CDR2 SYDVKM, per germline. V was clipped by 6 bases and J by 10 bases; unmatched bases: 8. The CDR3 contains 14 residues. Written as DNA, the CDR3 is TGTGCCAGCAGGTCGGACAGGGCCGGGTCACCCCTCCACTTT. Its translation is CASRSDRAGSPLHF.